This T cell receptor beta chain is from a study of Ad26.COV2.S vaccination and SARS-CoV-2 variants. Study findings and constraints: Researchers cautioned that TCR breadth and depth analyses may have underestimated total T cell responses.

The germline V gene has CDR1 SGHVS and CDR2 FQNEAQ. The CDR3 has 12 amino acids. V dropped 2 bases and J dropped 5 bases, with 6 bases sitting between them. Assay used: immunoSEQ multiplex PCR; TCRdb lists only in-frame clones, some missing. This table holds about 420,000 clones, roughly 90% found once. Treatment indicated: roughly 20 received Ad26.COV2.S at low or high dose, single or two shots; about five received placebo; per-sample allocation not given. Samples were taken on day 63 after the first vaccine or placebo injection. Concerning this clone: Its antigen is unidentified.

The gene calls are TRBV7-8 and TRBJ1-2, with D hard to call. The sequences come from peripheral blood, collected in a trial of Ad26.COV2.S vaccine versus placebo. The receptor comes from a person between 18 and 65 years old who received the Ad26.COV2.S COVID-19 vaccine or a placebo. This CDR3 reads CASSLNSYGYTF. CDR3 coding DNA: TGTGCCAGCAGCTTAAACAGTTATGGCTACACCTTC.